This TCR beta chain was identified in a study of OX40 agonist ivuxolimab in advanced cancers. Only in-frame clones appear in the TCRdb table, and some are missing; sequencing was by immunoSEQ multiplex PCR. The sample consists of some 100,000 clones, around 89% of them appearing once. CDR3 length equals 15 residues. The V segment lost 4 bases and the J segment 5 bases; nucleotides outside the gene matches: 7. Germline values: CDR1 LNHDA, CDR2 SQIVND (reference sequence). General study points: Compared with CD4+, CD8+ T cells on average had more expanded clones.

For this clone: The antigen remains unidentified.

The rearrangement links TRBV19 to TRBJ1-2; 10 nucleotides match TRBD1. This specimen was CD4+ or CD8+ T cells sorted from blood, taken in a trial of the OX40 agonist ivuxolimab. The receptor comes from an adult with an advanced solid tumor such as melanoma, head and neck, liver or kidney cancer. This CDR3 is CASSTTGGPGYGYTF. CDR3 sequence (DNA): TGTGCCAGTAGTACGACAGGGGGCCCAGGATATGGCTACACCTTC.